This TCR beta chain was sequenced for a study of beta chain features in type 1 diabetes. Study-wide results and limits: Type 1 diabetes patients had fewer VDJ junction insertions and more deletions.

This clone has just a few counts. The target antigen is unknown. The authors reverse transcribed all of the isolated RNA, so sequencing captured expressed TCRB transcripts. This table comes from immunoSEQ multiplex PCR, and its TCRdb copy is limited to in-frame clones, with some not included. The table includes some 150,000 clones, more than 9% detected once. V lost 0 bases and J 4 bases, leaving 11 bases between the germline ends. CDR3 size: 14 residues. From germline, CDR1 is SGHRS and CDR2 YFSETQ. This chain links TRBV5-1 with TRBJ2-7; possibly TRBD1 for D (5 bases). This TCR was recovered from a man between 18 and 35 years old in good health. The sample taken for sequencing was naive CD4+ T cells from blood. The CDR3 DNA reads TGCGCCAGCAGCTTGGCCGACAGTATATACGAGCAGTACTTC. Residues: CASSLADSIYEQYF.